The 19 T cell receptor beta chains listed next were all sequenced from one sample in a study of blood T cell repertoires in COVID-19 (dated by TCRdb to the early 2020s). Library preparation was by the immunoSEQ multiplex PCR assay. TCRdb stores this immuneACCESS table with in-frame sequences only. Part of the clones is absent; in the studies checked, under half of the shortfall reflects unresolved V genes, and no reason is known for the rest. The sample table records roughly 350,000 clones; more than 85% of these occur just once. In total, the top ten clones hold less than 20% of the sample. The specimen was PBMCs or T cells enriched from blood (not recorded which). These receptors came from a woman in her 30s who had recovered from COVID-19.

Of note for this clone: Other DNA sequences of this sample code for an identical CDR3. The genes are TRBV19 and TRBJ1-1, with a tentative D call TRBD1 (6 bases). The V gene lost 4 bases and the J gene lost 5 bases, with 11 bases spanning the gap. CDR3 length: 13 residues. In germline, CDR1 is LNHDA, CDR2 SQIVND (reference sequence). In DNA, the CDR3 is TGTGCCAGTAGTACAGGGGTAGGGACTGAAGCTTTCTTT. Translating gives CASSTGVGTEAFF.

This clone has a handful of counts. The chain recombines TRBV28 with TRBJ2-7; 12 positions agree with TRBD1. The germline V gene encodes CDR1 MDHEN and CDR2 SYDVKM. CDR3 size: 16 residues. V dropped 5 bases and J dropped 2; count of bases not matched to a gene: 7. In DNA, the CDR3 is TGTGCCAGCAGTACCCGGGACAGGGGGCGTCCCTACGAGCAGTACTTC. Residues: CASSTRDRGRPYEQYF.

This clone was seen once. This chain uses TRBV5-5 with TRBJ1-6; TRBD1 aligns across 7 bases. Losses at the gene ends were 2 bases for V and 5 bases for J; bases not matched to a gene: 13. This CDR3 has 18 residues. Germline assignment: CDR1 SGHKS and CDR2 YYEKEE (reference sequence). In DNA, the CDR3 is TGTGCCAGCAGCTTTTTACCACCGGGACAGACGAATAATTCACCCCTCCACTTT. It yields the protein CASSFLPPGQTNNSPLHF.

This clone appeared a few times. The chain joins TRBV4-2 to TRBJ1-3; the D gene is possibly TRBD1 (6 bases). The ends were cut back, 0 bases at V and 4 bases at J, with 13 bases in the middle. This CDR3 spans 16 amino acids. The germline V gene encodes CDR1 LGHNA and CDR2 YNFKEQ. The CDR3 spells CASSQEMTGTGNTIYF. Here the CDR3 DNA reads TGTGCCAGCAGCCAAGAAATGACAGGAACGGGAAACACCATATATTTT.

This clone appeared once. The rearrangement links TRBV11-3 to TRBJ1-1; D uncertain. The CDR3 has 14 residues. From germline, CDR1 is SGHNT and CDR2 YENEEA. V was cut by 1 base and J by 1 base, with 7 bases left in between. Written as DNA, the CDR3 is TGTGCCAGCAGCTTAGCCATTCCGAACACTGAAGCTTTCTTT. Amino acid sequence: CASSLAIPNTEAFF.

The V and J genes are TRBV5-1 and TRBJ2-7; 10 bases are shared with TRBD1. The CDR3 has 16 amino acids. Unmatched junction bases numbered 11, after V lost 3 bases and J lost 5 bases. Germline V gene sequence: CDR1 SGHRS, CDR2 YFSETQ. The chain's CDR3 is CASSSSTGTGVDEQYF. The CDR3, as DNA: TGCGCCAGCAGCTCATCTACCGGGACAGGGGTCGACGAGCAGTACTTC.

This clone has only one observation. V usage is TRBV6-2 or TRBV6-3 and J usage is TRBJ1-2, with a tentative D call TRBD1 (5 bases). V gave up 0 bases and J gave up 6 bases, with 8 bases separating them. Per germline, CDR1 MNHEY and CDR2 SVGEGT. This CDR3 is 13 amino acids long. The CDR3 spells CASSYSGGDGYTF. The CDR3 DNA follows: TGTGCCAGCAGTTACTCCGGGGGAGATGGCTACACCTTC.

The rearrangement uses TRBV6-1 and TRBJ2-7; TRBD2 aligns across 8 bases. CDR1 and CDR2 from the germline V gene are MNHNS and SASEGT. The CDR3 covers 15 residues. The J segment lost 2 bases and the V segment lost 3 bases, leaving 6 bases of the junction unmatched. The CDR3 DNA reads TGTGCCAGCAGTGACCGCGGGGGGCGGACCTACGAGCAGTACTTC. This codes for CASSDRGGRTYEQYF.

The rearrangement joins TRBV28 to TRBJ1-6; weak D call: TRBD1 (6 bases). CDR1 is MDHEN and CDR2 is SYDVKM in the germline V gene. V was pared by 6 bases and J by 3 bases, with 12 bases between. CDR3 length: 15 amino acids. CDR3 protein: CASRVRGNYNSPLHF. The CDR3 DNA sequence: TGTGCCAGCAGGGTCAGGGGAAACTATAATTCACCCCTCCACTTT. Combining the CDR3 with reference TRBV28 and TRBJ1-6 gives the whole variable domain DVKVTQSSRYLVKRTGEKVFLECVQDMDHENMFWYRQDPGLGLRLIYFSYDVKMKEKGDIPEGYSVSREKKERFSLILESASTNQTSMYLCASRVRGNYNSPLHFGNGTRLTVT.

The CDR3: CASSLTETEAFF. The CDR3 nucleotides are TGTGCCAGCAGTCTGACGGAGACTGAAGCTTTCTTT. The V call is TRBV6-5, the J call TRBJ1-1; D unclear. CDR1 and CDR2 from the germline V gene are MNHEY and SVGAGI. V gave up 5 bases and J gave up 5 bases, with 9 bases separating them. The CDR3 is 12 amino acids.

V usage is TRBV9 and J usage is TRBJ1-3; D is unclear. CDR3 length: 15 residues. Per the germline V gene, CDR1 is SGDLS and CDR2 is YYNGEE. V was shortened by 0 bases and J by 0 bases, with 7 bases between the two germline ends. CDR3 nucleotide sequence: TGTGCCAGCAGCGTAGGAGGAATCTCTGGAAACACCATATATTTT. Its translation: CASSVGGISGNTIYF.

The CDR3 reads CASVRVGSSYEQYF. In nucleotides, the CDR3 is TGTGCCAGCGTTCGTGTGGGGAGCTCCTACGAGCAGTACTTC. The rearrangement joins TRBV6-5 to TRBJ2-7; D might be TRBD2 (5 bases). Germline assignment: CDR1 MNHEY and CDR2 SVGAGI. The CDR3 consists of 14 residues. V was pared by 8 bases and J by 0 bases, with 14 bases between.

The chain carries TRBV30 and TRBJ2-7, with 9 bases fitting TRBD1. The trim removed 0 bases at V and 3 bases at J, leaving 9 bases unmatched. CDR3 length: 16 amino acids. Looked up from germline, CDR1 is GTSNPN and CDR2 is SVGIG (reference sequence). CDR3 bases: TGTGCCTGGAGTGTAAGTGGGACAGGGCGGGACTACGAGCAGTACTTC. Its protein is CAWSVSGTGRDYEQYF.

The V gene is TRBV30, the J gene TRBJ2-2; 9 bases are a match to TRBD2. This CDR3 has 19 amino acids. CDR1 is GTSNPN and CDR2 is SVGIG in the germline V gene (reference sequence). V lost 0 bases to trimming and J lost 3 bases; unmatched junction nucleotides: 14. CDR3 sequence reads: CAWSVGGLVAGVYTGELFF. The CDR3 region has the DNA TGTGCCTGGAGTGTAGGGGGCCTTGTAGCGGGGGTGTACACCGGGGAGCTGTTTTTT. Filled out from reference TRBV30 and TRBJ2-2, the complete variable domain reads SQTIHQWPATLVQPVGSPLSLECTVEGTSNPNLYWYRQAAGRGLQLLFYSVGIGQISSEVPQNLSASRPQDRQFILSSKKLLLSDSGFYLCAWSVGGLVAGVYTGELFFGEGSRLTVL.

The chain recombines TRBV7-8 with TRBJ2-7, with 8 positions matching TRBD1. V gave up 5 bases and J gave up 7 bases; unmatched junction bases: 4. CDR3 size: 12 residues. Germline-derived CDR1 and CDR2 are SGHVS and FQNEAQ. CDR3 bases: TGTGCCAGCAGCACCCGACAGGGGGAGCAGTACTTC. It codes for CASSTRQGEQYF.

The J gene is TRBJ2-3, the V gene TRBV7-9; D might be TRBD2 (5 bases). The CDR3 totals 15 residues. The V gene lost 2 bases and the J gene lost 5 bases, with 14 bases spanning the gap. From germline, CDR1 is SEHNR and CDR2 FQNEAQ (reference sequence). The CDR3 loop reads CASSLMSGSQDTQYF. CDR3 DNA: TGTGCCAGCAGCTTAATGAGCGGCAGCCAAGATACGCAGTATTTT.

On this clone: The junction departs from the called germline gene at one end, perhaps through a read error. V usage is TRBV7-7 and J usage is TRBJ2-5; TRBD2 is a possible D gene (5 bases). This CDR3 spans 13 amino acids. Germline CDR1 SSHAT, CDR2 FNYEAQ (reference sequence). The CDR3, as DNA: TGTGCTAGCAGCTTCGGACTCCAAGAGACCCAGTACTTC. Its protein product is CASSFGLQETQYF.

This clone was counted once. The J gene is TRBJ2-2, the V gene TRBV18; D gene ambiguous. Germline V lookup: CDR1 KGHSH, CDR2 LQKENI. V gave up 3 bases and J gave up 4 bases, with 9 bases separating them. The CDR3 extends over 14 amino acids. CDR3 region: CASSPSPITGELFF. CDR3 nucleotides: TGTGCCAGCTCACCGTCGCCTATCACCGGGGAGCTGTTTTTT.

This sequence joins TRBV18 and TRBJ1-4; 7 bases are shared with TRBD1. From germline, CDR1 is KGHSH and CDR2 LQKENI. V lost 2 bases, J lost 4 bases, and 7 bases stayed unmatched. The CDR3 covers 16 residues. Written as DNA, the CDR3 is TGTGCCAGCTCACCAAGGATTCAGGGGGGTAATGAAAAACTGTTTTTT. Amino acids: CASSPRIQGGNEKLFF.